The entry that follows covers one T cell receptor beta chain sequence. Its cognate antigen is unknown. This entry comes from a study of cytomegalovirus exposure and HLA in healthy donors. General study results and limits: The study designated 150 or so TCR beta chains cytomegalovirus-associated. TCR clusters originating in the first cohort tended to co-occur in the 120 validation repertoires, according to a later analysis. Among TCR sequences, most were rare, though some public TCRs appeared in many donors.

Clones were read by immunoSEQ multiplex PCR, and TCRdb kept only the in-frame ones, dropping some. The sample records some 250,000 clones, less than 95% being singletons. Germline V gene data show CDR1 as MGHRA and CDR2 as YSYEKL. The CDR3 runs 16 residues. V lost 4 bases and J lost 8; bases outside the gene matches: 14. An approximately 130-subject validation cohort, separate from the approximately 670-subject first cohort, supplied the donors. The TCR comes from a woman aged 30 to 39 in good health and CMV-seronegative. V is TRBV4-1 and J is TRBJ2-3, with 8 bases identical to TRBD2. Sequenced: PBMCs. CDR3 in amino acids: CASSPSDTSGVGTQYF. In DNA, the CDR3 is TGCGCCAGCAGCCCGAGCGATACTAGCGGTGTTGGTACGCAGTATTTT.